This TCR beta chain came from a study of cytomegalovirus exposure and HLA in healthy donors. Primers included in the PCR were 60 Vbeta and 13 Jbeta primers. Measured with immunoSEQ multiplex PCR; TCRdb has only the in-frame clones, and not every one. The profile shows over 110,000 clones, around three quarters of them singletons. Study findings and constraints: Across donors, presence/absence analyses took sequencing depth to be roughly uniform. Most subjects had HLA-A and HLA-B alleles reportedly predicted accurately by TCR beta sequences. In a later analysis, TCR beta V- and J-gene trimming showed a link to a missense DCLRE1C variant.

Note on this clone: Its antigen is undetermined.

This TCR derives from a woman in her thirties or forties in good health and CMV-seropositive. Source material: PBMCs.

The CDR3 coding sequence is TGTGCCAGCAGCTTCAGGCAACCCTCCTACGAGCAGTACTTC. It yields the protein CASSFRQPSYEQYF. The chain couples TRBV7-8 to TRBJ2-7; D is ambiguous. CDR3 size: 14 residues. Germline V CDR1 and CDR2: SGHVS, FQNEAQ. The V and J ends lost 3 bases and 0 bases respectively, with 9 bases between them.